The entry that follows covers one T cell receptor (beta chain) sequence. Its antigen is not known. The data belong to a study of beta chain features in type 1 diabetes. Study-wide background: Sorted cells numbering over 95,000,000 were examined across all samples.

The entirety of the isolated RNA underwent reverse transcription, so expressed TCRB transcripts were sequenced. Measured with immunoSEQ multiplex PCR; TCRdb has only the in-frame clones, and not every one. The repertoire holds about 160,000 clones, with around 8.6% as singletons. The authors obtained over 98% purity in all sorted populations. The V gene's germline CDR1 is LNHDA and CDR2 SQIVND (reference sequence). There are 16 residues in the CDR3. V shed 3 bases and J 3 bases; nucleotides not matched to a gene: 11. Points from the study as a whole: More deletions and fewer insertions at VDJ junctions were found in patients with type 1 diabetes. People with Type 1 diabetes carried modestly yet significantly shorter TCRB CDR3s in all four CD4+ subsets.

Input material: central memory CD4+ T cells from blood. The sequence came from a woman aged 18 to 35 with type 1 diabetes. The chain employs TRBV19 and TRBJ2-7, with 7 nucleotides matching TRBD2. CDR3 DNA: TGTGCCAGTAGTATCAGAGCTGCGGGAGACCACTACGAGCAGTACTTC. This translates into CASSIRAAGDHYEQYF. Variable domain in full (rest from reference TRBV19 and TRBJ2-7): DGGITQSPKYLFRKEGQNVTLSCEQNLNHDAMYWYRQDPGQGLRLIYYSQIVNDFQKGDIAEGYSVSREKKESFPLTVTSAQKNPTAFYLCASSIRAAGDHYEQYFGPGTRLTVT.